Each of the 2 T cell receptor beta chains below was sequenced from the same sample in a study of cytomegalovirus exposure and HLA in healthy donors. The primer mix had 60 Vbeta and 13 Jbeta primers. Assay used: immunoSEQ multiplex PCR; TCRdb lists only in-frame clones, some missing. This listing includes 140,000 or so clones. The specimen was PBMCs. Receptor source: a male donor in good health and CMV-seronegative.

The V and J genes are TRBV6-1 and TRBJ2-7, with D perhaps TRBD1 (8 bases). Germline V gene lookup returns CDR1 MNHNS and CDR2 SASEGT. V shed 1 base and J shed 5 bases, with 15 bases lying between them. This CDR3 has 15 residues. The DNA of the CDR3 is TGTGCCAGCAGTGAAGAACAGGGGGGGGCTGACGAGCAGTACTTC. This gives the protein CASSEEQGGADEQYF.

The J gene is TRBJ2-1, the V gene TRBV18, with D maybe TRBD2 (6 bases). CDR3 length equals 16 residues. Germline loops: CDR1 KGHSH, CDR2 LQKENI. Trimming removed 0 bases at V and 5 bases at J, with 14 bases between. CDR3 nucleotide sequence: TGTGCCAGCTCACCACCGGTAATAGGAGGGCACAATGAGCAGTTCTTC. It is translated as CASSPPVIGGHNEQFF.